This section outlines one T cell receptor (beta chain) sequence together with its context. The entry originates in a study of cytotoxic CD8 clonotypes in ibrutinib-treated CLL. The wider study: The subjects consisted of approximately twelve relapsed/refractory and 15 treatment-naive individuals, with 17 to 18 IGHV unmutated. Each sample contained, on average, approximately 230,000 productive templates and 80,000 to 95,000 productive rearrangements.

Germline V CDR1 and CDR2: LNHDA, SQIVND (reference sequence). The CDR3 has 15 residues. The ends were cut back, 5 bases at V and 3 bases at J, with 17 bases in the middle. Profiled with immunoSEQ multiplex PCR; TCRdb holds only in-frame clones, not every one. Seen here are 120,000 to 150,000 clones, approximately 90% observed once, and the top ten hold 10% to 11%. Sequencing was performed on PBMCs, taken after 12 months of ibrutinib treatment. The chain combines TRBV19 with TRBJ2-7; D is perhaps TRBD1 or TRBD2 (6 bases each). This clonotype originated in a human donor with chronic lymphocytic leukemia. The DNA for the CDR3 is TGTGCCAGTAGTCCATCGGGGGCGCCTCTCTACGAGCAGTACTTC. It translates to CASSPSGAPLYEQYF.